This T cell receptor beta chain was retrieved from a study of blood T cell repertoires in COVID-19. Study-level information: T cells, B-cell-depleted T cells, or PBMCs provided the cDNA or gDNA that served as material.

During active infection, Seattle patients enrolled and were then monitored through disease. J gave up 6 bases and V 6 bases, and 10 bases lay outside the gene matches. This CDR3 is built from 14 residues. Germline loops: CDR1 KGHSH, CDR2 LQKENI. The data were produced by immunoSEQ multiplex PCR, yet TCRdb's version contains in-frame clones alone and is incomplete. The sample holds about 350,000 clones, about 90% seen once. This chain joins TRBV18 and TRBJ1-1, with 7 bases lining up with TRBD1. This sequence was found in a woman aged 50 to 60 with COVID-19, enrolled during active disease. The specimen was peripheral blood. Here the CDR3 reads CASSKKTGDAEAFF. CDR3 nucleotide sequence: TGTGCCAGCTCTAAAAAAACAGGGGATGCTGAAGCTTTCTTT.